Below, one T cell receptor beta chain is given with its context. Its target antigen remains unknown. Nothing much larger sits one base from this clone, and base qualities are not available. The data were obtained in a study of PD-1 blockade in classical Hodgkin lymphoma (dated by TCRdb to 2020 to 2021). Some background on the complete study: Nivolumab dosing was 3 mg/kg intravenously every 2 weeks, continuing until either disease progression or unacceptable toxicity. A peripheral blood immune signature of response to PD-1 blockade in classical Hodgkin lymphoma was defined using TCR beta sequencing and CyTOF.

The CDR3 spans 14 residues, from the cysteine through the phenylalanine. Solely the CDR3 DNA is kept, with 42 bases framed from the first base. V drops 4 bases and J drops 2 bases, leaving 11 bases in between. CDR1 WNHNN and CDR2 SYGVQD were looked up in the germline V gene (reference sequence). What the time point label conveys for this sample: cycle 1 day 1 (C1D1), immediately before nivolumab initiation. Every trial patient had relapsed after autologous stem cell transplantation, and cohorts A, B and C differed in prior brentuximab vedotin exposure. The trial cohort included 50 to 70 patients with relapsed/refractory classical Hodgkin lymphoma, and each patient had a best overall response of complete response, partial response or progressive disease. Trial patients were treated with single-agent nivolumab in the multi-cohort phase II CheckMate 205 trial. Best overall response was determined by an independent review committee according to the 2007 International Working Group response criteria. Trial PBMCs were obtained immediately prior to nivolumab initiation (C1D1) and on therapy at cycle 2 day 1 and cycle 4 day 1. After peripheral blood was drawn into 8 mL Vacutainer Cell Preparation Tubes, PBMCs were isolated by centrifugation and then cryopreserved.

What the authors observed across the whole study: Newly diagnosed patients were reported to have lower baseline TCR diversity than healthy donors, and relapsed/refractory patients were reported to have lower baseline TCR diversity still. CD4+ but not CD8+ TCR diversity rose significantly by C4D1 (p=0.0027 vs p=0.16), most apparent in complete responders (p=0.02). Trial patients achieving complete response had baseline diversity similar to newly diagnosed patients, whereas partial responders and progressors had significantly lower diversity. The study was restricted to a single clinical trial cohort, and the causes of repertoire differences, possibly disease activity or prior therapy, were left undefined. Lower diversity was seen in patients whose nivolumab began less than 1 year after ASCT, and these patients were left out of later analyses so that immune reconstitution would not confound the results.

Genomic DNA was extracted with the Qiagen DNeasy kit from unsorted PBMCs and from negatively selected CD4+ and CD8+ fractions. Using primers that anneal to V and J segments, immunoSEQ multiplex PCR amplified the TCR beta CDR3 regions. A synthetic immune receptor repertoire was used to minimize amplification bias, and any residual bias was removed computationally once sequencing was done. The original methods were these. Custom Python scripts were used to quantify repertoire diversity as the Shannon entropy index. The unsorted, CD4+ and CD8+ repertoires were each analyzed separately, with the exception of combined analyses, where CD4+ and CD8+ sequences were merged in silico. A clone counted as expanded when the clone's frequency after treatment rose at least 2-fold relative to C1D1, and clones undetected at baseline were given a pseudocount of 0.5. Singleton clones were defined as clones with 0 or 1 copy at C1D1, and non-singleton clones were defined as clones with 2 or more copies. By matching protein sequences in sorted samples from the same patient, clones expanded in unsorted samples were annotated as CD4+, CD8+ or unknown. Diversity changes from C1D1 to C4D1 were tested in paired samples using Wilcoxon tests. TCRdb limited this immuneACCESS table to in-frame rearrangements with V and J called. A share of clones is missing; checked studies link under half to unresolved V genes, and the rest is unexplained. The D gene and trimming were derived from the DNA, and the V and J assignments and clone size from that table. The sample has 20,000 to 25,000 clones on record, roughly 70% of them singletons. The top ten hold approximately 17% of the sample.

Here the sequenced sample was peripheral blood mononuclear cells (PBMCs), taken at baseline. Recombination connected TRBV10-1 to TRBJ1-1, with TRBD1 perhaps the D gene, on 6 matching bases. This clonotype originated in a human donor with classical Hodgkin lymphoma. In nucleotide form, the sequence is TGCGCCAGCAGTGGGTCAGGGGCCAACACTGAAGCTTTCTTT. It encodes CASSGSGANTEAFF.